This is a list of T cell receptor beta chains from one sample in a study of cytomegalovirus exposure and HLA in healthy donors. The protocol was immunoSEQ multiplex PCR, while the TCRdb copy is restricted to in-frame clones and leaves out a portion. The sample shows about 140,000 clones, approximately 77% of them seen only once. Sequenced: PBMCs. All receptors come from a man aged 30-40 years in good health and CMV-seronegative. Both conserved end residues are part of each CDR3. The D gene is left open where the match is weak. Clone size is given for some rows only: seen once, a few or many times, or a class if the clone is expanded.

TRBV18	TRBJ2-5	-	-	TGTGCCAGCTCACGAGGCGGGGCCCAAGAGACCCAGTACTTC	CASSRGGAQETQYF
TRBV27	TRBJ2-2	-	TRBD2	TGTGCCAGCAGTTCCGGACTAGCGGGCTTATGGGGGACCGGGGAGCTGTTTTTT	CASSSGLAGLWGTGELFF
TRBV10-3	TRBJ2-2	few	TRBD1	TGTGCCATCAGCGGGACAGGGTCGAACACCGGGGAGCTGTTTTTT	CAISGTGSNTGELFF
TRBV10-3	TRBJ1-5	-	-	TGTGCCATCAGTGGTGGAGCTAATAGCAATCAGCCCCAGCATTTT	CAISGGANSNQPQHF
TRBV7-9	TRBJ2-7	once	-	TGTGCCAGCAGCTTAGCGGGCGGGACTTACGAGCAGTACTTC	CASSLAGGTYEQYF
TRBV10-3	TRBJ1-3	-	TRBD1	TGTGCCATCAGTAGACAGGGGAATGGAAACACCATATATTTT	CAISRQGNGNTIYF
TRBV2	TRBJ2-4	-	-	TGTGCCAGCAGGGGGTGGGGGGAGAGCGTTGCCAAAAACATTCAGTACTTC	CASRGWGESVAKNIQYF
TRBV12-5	TRBJ2-7	-	TRBD1	TGTGCTAGTGGCCCATGGGACAGGGAATGGTTGGAGCAGTACTTC	CASGPWDREWLEQYF
TRBV5-6	TRBJ2-7	-	TRBD1	TGTGCCAGCAGCCCACAGGGGGCGTACGAGCAGTACTTC	CASSPQGAYEQYF
TRBV4-1	TRBJ2-5	-	-	TGCGCCAGCAGCCAAGTCGGTAAGACCCAGTACTTC	CASSQVGKTQYF
TRBV6-1	TRBJ2-7	-	TRBD1	TGTGCCAGCAGTGTGTCCGTGGGAGACAGGGGTCAGGACTTC	CASSVSVGDRGQDF
TRBV7-9	TRBJ1-2	-	TRBD1	TGTGCCGTACAGACAGGGGACTATGGCTACACCTTC	CAVQTGDYGYTF
TRBV6-6	TRBJ1-4	-	-	TGTGCCAGCAGTTACTCGCACAGGTCAATTGAAAAACTGTTTTTT	CASSYSHRSIEKLFF
TRBV5-1	TRBJ1-3	once	TRBD1	TGCGCCAGCAGCGCTGGGACAGGGGCTGGAAACACCATATATTTT	CASSAGTGAGNTIYF
TRBV5-1	TRBJ2-7	few	-	TGCGCCAGCAGCTTGGGACAGACCCTGGAGCAGTACTTC	CASSLGQTLEQYF
TRBV5-4	TRBJ2-7	-	-	TGTGCCAGCAGCTTGGGACTAGTCGGTTTCGAGCAGTACTTC	CASSLGLVGFEQYF
TRBV28	TRBJ2-3	-	-	TGTGCCAGCAGTCCTCGGGGTACGCAGTATTTT	CASSPRGTQYF
TRBV5-4	TRBJ1-5	once	-	TGTGCCAGCAGCTGGGGGGGGCTGCTCAATCAGCCCCAGCATTTT	CASSWGGLLNQPQHF
TRBV9	TRBJ2-7	few	-	TGTGCCAGCAGCGTAGGTGGAGGGACAGACTACCGCGAGCAGTACTTC	CASSVGGGTDYREQYF
TRBV19	TRBJ2-5	-	-	TGTGCCAGTAGTATTGGTTGGAAAACGCGGGAGACCCAGTACTTC	CASSIGWKTRETQYF